A single sample is the source of the 23 T cell receptor beta chains below, sequenced in a study of response to subunit inactivated influenza vaccine. One entry per CDR3 protein, called by TCRdb with MiXCR from the RT-PCR reads. The repertoire holds about 610,000 distinct CDR3 sequences, about 15% seen once, with 8.5% to 14% in the top ten. The source material was PBMCs from blood, sampled 11 to 12 days after vaccination. The receptors derive from a man aged 45 to 65 who received an inactivated influenza vaccine.

This chain links TRBV10-2 with TRBJ2-3; D tentatively fits TRBD1 or TRBD2 (5 bases each). CDR3 length: 14 residues. Per germline, CDR1 WSHSY and CDR2 SAAADI. Trimming pared 4 bases from V and 2 bases from J, leaving 10 bases between. CDR3 sequence (DNA): TGCGCCAGCAGTGCTGGGGGTGACACAGATACGCAGTATTTT. Encoded protein: CASSAGGDTDTQYF.

At least ten counts were recorded for this clonotype. The V gene is TRBV7-9, the J gene TRBJ2-1, with 16 bases matching TRBD2. V lost 5 bases and J lost 2; bases outside the gene matches: 3. CDR1 SEHNR and CDR2 FQNEAQ come from the germline V gene (reference sequence). This CDR3 contains 17 residues. The CDR3 protein is CASSKGLAGGTYNEQFF. The CDR3 DNA reads TGTGCCAGCAGCAAGGGACTAGCGGGAGGGACCTACAATGAGCAGTTCTTC.

This clonotype has ten or more counts. The chain combines TRBV28 with TRBJ2-1, with unresolved D. Trimming left V 6 bases short and J 8 bases short, with 8 bases between. This CDR3 comprises 11 residues. Germline loops: CDR1 MDHEN, CDR2 SYDVKM. The CDR3 loop is CASSPKDEQFF. The CDR3 region has the DNA TGTGCCAGCAGCCCTAAGGATGAGCAGTTCTTC.

As to this clonotype: At one boundary the junction diverges from the germline segment, which might be a read error. This rearrangement joins TRBV2 to TRBJ2-7; D not resolved. This CDR3 region has 13 residues. Germline V gene lookup returns CDR1 SNHLY and CDR2 FYNNEI. In DNA form, the CDR3 reads TGTGCCATCAGTGTCAGCTACTCCTACGAGCAGTACTTC. It encodes CAISVSYSYEQYF.

V gene TRBV7-9 combines with J gene TRBJ2-5, with 8 positions matching TRBD2. V shed 5 bases, J shed 3 bases, and the junction held 2 bases outside the gene matches. The CDR3 sequence is 13 residues long. Looked up from germline, CDR1 is SEHNR and CDR2 is FQNEAQ (reference sequence). This CDR3 is CASSRTSKETQYF. CDR3 coding DNA: TGTGCCAGCAGCCGGACTAGCAAAGAGACCCAGTACTTC.

This clonotype was counted ten times or more. This rearrangement joins TRBV14 to TRBJ2-7; no definite D call. Germline V gene lookup returns CDR1 SGHDN and CDR2 FVKESK. The germline V and J ends were trimmed by 6 bases and 3 bases, with 21 bases remaining between them. This CDR3 is 16 amino acids long. CDR3 in DNA: TGTGCCAGCAGTCCTCAGTACTTGACATGGGACTACGAGCAGTACTTC. This sequence encodes CASSPQYLTWDYEQYF.

This sequence joins TRBV5-5 and TRBJ2-7, with TRBD2 identical over 12 bases. V gave up 4 bases and J gave up 4 bases; unmatched junction bases: 3. Germline CDR1 is SGHKS and CDR2 is YYEKEE (reference sequence). The CDR3 spans 14 residues. The CDR3 reads CASSGTSGRYEQYF. The CDR3 DNA reads TGTGCCAGCAGCGGTACTAGCGGGAGGTACGAGCAGTACTTC.

This sequence joins TRBV10-3 and TRBJ2-7, with 7 nucleotides matching TRBD1. V trimming: 10 bases; J trimming: 1 base; junction bases outside the gene matches: 7. Germline CDR1 is ENHRY and CDR2 is SYGVKD. The CDR3 loop spans 13 amino acids. The CDR3: CATGWDRSYEQYF. CDR3 sequence (DNA): TGTGCCACCGGATGGGACAGATCCTACGAGCAGTACTTC.

This chain joins TRBV10-3 and TRBJ2-7, with 7 nucleotides matching TRBD2. The CDR3 has 14 residues. The ends lost 11 bases at V and 6 bases at J; junction bases unmatched: 16. Germline V gene lookup returns CDR1 ENHRY and CDR2 SYGVKD. As DNA, the CDR3 is TGTGCCTCGCAGAACTCTGGGGGGGATTTCGAGCAGTACTTC. Protein sequence: CASQNSGGDFEQYF.

This clonotype was counted many times. The gene calls are TRBV29-1 and TRBJ2-7; tentative D call: TRBD1 (6 bases). The CDR3 totals 11 residues. Germline V gene data show CDR1 as SQVTM and CDR2 as ANQGSEA. V was clipped by 6 bases and J by 4 bases, with 10 bases between them. The CDR3 nucleotides are TGCAGCGTATATAGGGGGTACGAGCAGTACTTC. Amino acid sequence: CSVYRGYEQYF.

The genes are TRBV29-1 and TRBJ2-5, with D uncertain. V was pared by 2 bases and J by 5 bases, with 9 bases between. CDR1 is SQVTM and CDR2 is ANQGSEA in the germline V gene. CDR3 length: 12 residues. The CDR3 reads CSVEISAETQYF. Written as DNA, the CDR3 is TGCAGCGTTGAAATCTCCGCGGAGACCCAGTACTTC.

The sample holds a few counts of this clonotype. The chain couples TRBV20-1 to TRBJ1-4; weak D call: TRBD1 (5 bases). The CDR3 sequence is 14 residues long. The germline CDR1 and CDR2 sequences are DFQATT and SNEGSKA (reference sequence). V was shortened by 3 bases and J by 5 bases, with 13 bases between the two germline ends. The CDR3 bases are TGCAGTGCTAGTGAAGCACGGGGGAATGAAAAACTGTTTTTT. This codes for CSASEARGNEKLFF.

The table lists this clonotype with many counts. The J gene is TRBJ1-1, the V gene TRBV18; D may be TRBD1 (6 bases). Germline V gives CDR1 KGHSH, CDR2 LQKENI. Deletions cut 3 bases from V and 4 bases from J, with 12 bases between. This CDR3 contains 14 residues. DNA for the CDR3: TGTGCCAGCTCACCTTCGGGACAAGGCACTGAAGCTTTCTTT. The encoded protein is CASSPSGQGTEAFF.

This clonotype was counted many times. This rearrangement joins TRBV7-2 to TRBJ2-7, with 9 bases identical to TRBD1. The CDR3 sequence is 14 residues long. Germline V lookup: CDR1 SGHTA, CDR2 FQGNSA. J gave up 3 bases and V 4 bases, and 4 bases lay outside the gene matches. The chain's CDR3 is CASSYTTGGYEQYF. DNA of the CDR3: TGTGCCAGCAGCTACACGACAGGGGGCTACGAGCAGTACTTC.

The V gene is TRBV29-1, the J gene TRBJ2-1; TRBD1 or TRBD2 may be the D gene (5 bases each). The CDR3 contains 14 residues. V was trimmed by 1 base and J by 10 bases, leaving 17 bases between them. Germline CDR1 is SQVTM and CDR2 is ANQGSEA. The DNA of the CDR3 is TGCAGCGTTGAAGGGGACCCCAGGATATCGGAGCAGTTCTTC. Protein sequence: CSVEGDPRISEQFF.

The rearrangement joins TRBV28 to TRBJ1-6; 10 nucleotides agree with TRBD1. Germline assignment: CDR1 MDHEN and CDR2 SYDVKM. After removal of 7 bases from V and 7 bases from J, the junction contained 13 bases not matched to a gene. This CDR3 comprises 17 residues. The chain's CDR3 is CASTRTRTGGGNSPLHF. In DNA, the CDR3 is TGTGCCAGCACCCGAACTCGGACAGGGGGAGGGAATTCACCCCTCCACTTT.

The chain uses TRBV6-2 or TRBV6-3 and TRBJ1-2; D remains ambiguous. V gave up 6 bases and J gave up 7 bases, with 18 bases separating them. The CDR3 length is 14 residues. Germline loops: CDR1 MNHEY, CDR2 SVGEGT. CDR3 sequence: CASRLGRGFGGYTF. In nucleotides, the CDR3 is TGTGCCAGCAGACTTGGACGGGGATTCGGTGGCTACACCTTC.

This clonotype was observed a few times. V and J are TRBV28 and TRBJ1-5; 7 bases match TRBD1. The CDR3 totals 16 residues. Losses at the gene ends were 2 bases for V and 5 bases for J; bases not matched to a gene: 9. The germline V gene encodes CDR1 MDHEN and CDR2 SYDVKM. The CDR3, as DNA: TGTGCCAGCAGTTTAATTTTGACAGGGTCTGATCAGCCCCAGCATTTT. Its translation is CASSLILTGSDQPQHF.

This clonotype was found many times. The CDR3 loop reads CASSLFHEQYF. The CDR3 region has the DNA TGTGCCAGCAGCTTATTCCACGAGCAGTACTTC. The V and J genes are TRBV7-9 and TRBJ2-7, with D hard to call. CDR1 and CDR2 (germline): SEHNR, FQNEAQ (reference sequence). Trimming took off 2 bases at V and 5 bases at J, with 4 bases between the two ends. The CDR3 contains 11 residues.

This clonotype was observed a few times. In nucleotides, the CDR3 is TGTGCCAGCAGCTTAGGCGAGCCCGGGACTAGCGCCGAGCAGTACTTC. Protein product: CASSLGEPGTSAEQYF. This chain joins TRBV7-9 and TRBJ2-7; TRBD2 matches 10 bases. From germline, CDR1 is SEHNR and CDR2 FQNEAQ (reference sequence). The V segment lost 1 base and the J segment 6 bases; nucleotides outside the gene matches: 9. This CDR3 spans 16 amino acids.

This sequence joins TRBV10-3 and TRBJ2-6, with 10 nucleotides matching TRBD2. CDR3 length: 17 amino acids. V gave up 3 bases and J gave up 2 bases; unmatched junction bases: 4. Germline V gene sequence: CDR1 ENHRY, CDR2 SYGVKD. CDR3: CAISDYGLAAGANVLTF. DNA for the CDR3: TGTGCCATCAGTGACTACGGACTAGCGGCTGGGGCCAACGTCCTGACTTTC.

The V call is TRBV10-1, the J call TRBJ2-1; TRBD2 matches at 10 bases. The length of the CDR3 is 16 residues. Germline trimming cut 0 bases from V and 8 bases from J; bases unmatched to any gene: 7. Germline values: CDR1 WNHNN, CDR2 SYGVQD (reference sequence). The DNA of the CDR3 is TGCGCCAGCAGTGAGTCTTTGGTAGCGGGGGGTTATGAGCAGTTCTTC. As protein: CASSESLVAGGYEQFF.

The chain uses TRBV29-1 and TRBJ2-1; 7 bases line up with TRBD2. The CDR3 is 14 residues long. Germline trimming cut 3 bases from V and 0 bases from J; bases unmatched to any gene: 2. Germline CDR1 and CDR2: SQVTM and ANQGSEA. The CDR3 spells CSVEERGSYNEQFF. In nucleotides, the CDR3 is TGCAGCGTTGAGGAGCGGGGCTCCTACAATGAGCAGTTCTTC.